This T cell receptor beta chain was observed in a study of blood T cell repertoires in COVID-19. Repertoires were generated with immunoSEQ multiplex PCR, while TCRdb's copy carries only in-frame clones and drops some. The repertoire holds some 97,000 clones, with more than 65% as singletons. From germline, CDR1 is LNHDA and CDR2 SQIVND (reference sequence). This CDR3 has 14 amino acids. With V trimmed by 5 bases and J by 6 bases, 1 base remained unmatched. Sample: peripheral blood. The chain links TRBV19 to TRBJ1-6; TRBD1 matches at 10 bases. The source is a woman aged 70-85 years with acute or convalescent COVID-19. The CDR3 protein is CASSRTGGNSPLHF. The CDR3 DNA follows: TGTGCCAGTAGTCGGACAGGGGGTAATTCACCCCTCCACTTT.